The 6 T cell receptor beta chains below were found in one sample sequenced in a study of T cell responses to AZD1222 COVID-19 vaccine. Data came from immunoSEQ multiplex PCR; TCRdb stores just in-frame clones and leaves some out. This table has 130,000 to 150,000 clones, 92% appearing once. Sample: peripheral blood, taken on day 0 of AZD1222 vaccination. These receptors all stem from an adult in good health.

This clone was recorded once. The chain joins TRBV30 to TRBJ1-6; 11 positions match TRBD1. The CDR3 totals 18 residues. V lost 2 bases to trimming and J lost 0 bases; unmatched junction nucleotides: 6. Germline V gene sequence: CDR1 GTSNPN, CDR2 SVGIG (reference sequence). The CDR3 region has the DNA TGTGCCTGGAGTACCCGGGACAGGGGGAGCTCCTATAATTCACCCCTCCACTTT. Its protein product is CAWSTRDRGSSYNSPLHF.

CDR3 sequence reads: CASSALTSVSYEQYF. For the CDR3, the DNA is TGTGCCAGTAGTGCCCTAACTAGCGTTTCCTACGAGCAGTACTTC. The V call is TRBV19, the J call TRBJ2-7; 7 nucleotides match TRBD2. The CDR3 has 15 amino acids. Germline V gene sequence: CDR1 LNHDA, CDR2 SQIVND (reference sequence). V dropped 5 bases and J dropped 1; count of bases not matched to a gene: 8. Combining the CDR3 with reference TRBV19 and TRBJ2-7 gives the whole variable domain DGGITQSPKYLFRKEGQNVTLSCEQNLNHDAMYWYRQDPGQGLRLIYYSQIVNDFQKGDIAEGYSVSREKKESFPLTVTSAQKNPTAFYLCASSALTSVSYEQYFGPGTRLTVT.

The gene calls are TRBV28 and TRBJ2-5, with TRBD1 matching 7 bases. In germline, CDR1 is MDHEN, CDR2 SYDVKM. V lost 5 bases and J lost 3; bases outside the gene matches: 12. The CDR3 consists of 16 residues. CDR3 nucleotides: TGTGCCAGCAGTCCCTGGACAGGTCTTTCAAAAGAGACCCAGTACTTC. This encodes CASSPWTGLSKETQYF.

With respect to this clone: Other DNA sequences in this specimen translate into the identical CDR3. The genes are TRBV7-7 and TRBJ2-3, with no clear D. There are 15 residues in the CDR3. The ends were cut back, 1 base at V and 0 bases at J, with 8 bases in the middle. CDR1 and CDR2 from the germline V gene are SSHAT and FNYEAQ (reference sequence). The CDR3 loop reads CASSLGLSSTDTQYF. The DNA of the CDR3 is TGTGCCAGCAGCTTAGGTCTTAGTAGCACAGATACGCAGTATTTT.

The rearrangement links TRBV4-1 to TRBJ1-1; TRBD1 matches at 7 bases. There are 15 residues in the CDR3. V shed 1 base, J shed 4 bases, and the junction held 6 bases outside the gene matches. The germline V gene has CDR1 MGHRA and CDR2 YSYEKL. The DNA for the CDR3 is TGCGCCAGCAGCCAAGTACAAGGGGGCCTCACTGAAGCTTTCTTT. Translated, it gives CASSQVQGGLTEAFF.

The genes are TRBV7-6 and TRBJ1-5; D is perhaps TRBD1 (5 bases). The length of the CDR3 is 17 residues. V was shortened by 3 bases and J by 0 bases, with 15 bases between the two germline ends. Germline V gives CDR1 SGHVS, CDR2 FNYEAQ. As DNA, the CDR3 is TGTGCCAGCAGCTTCAGAGACGGACAAGATAGCAATCAGCCCCAGCATTTT. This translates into CASSFRDGQDSNQPQHF.